This T cell receptor (beta chain) stems from a study of identical twins. Study-level points and caveats: Where out-of-frame alpha sequences were twin-shared, they showed excess low generation probability.

Unique molecular identifiers were present on the cDNA, and a universal primer site came from template switching. TCRdb ran MiXCR on the 5' RACE reads and lists one entry per CDR3 protein. The data hold about 530,000 distinct CDR3 sequences, with 20% to 25% observed a single time. There are a few counts of this clonotype. Its antigen is still unknown. Germline values: CDR1 KGHDR, CDR2 SFDVKD. Unmatched junction bases numbered 6, after V lost 4 bases and J lost 2 bases. The CDR3 is made up of 15 amino acids. The data were also submitted as part of a second study, on yellow fever vaccine responses in identical twins.

The chain uses TRBV24-1 and TRBJ2-5; 7 bases are a match to TRBD2. The sequencing input was CD4+ T cells sorted from blood. This TCR was recovered from a woman aged 18-29 years in good health. The CDR3 DNA is TGTGCCACCAGTGACCCCCCGGGGGGTCAAGAGACCCAGTACTTC. Translated: CATSDPPGGQETQYF.